The table lists the clone carrying this T cell receptor (beta chain) with many counts. The antigen remains undetermined. The data stem from a study of neurological immune-mediated disorders. Notes on the study in general: Phylogenetic grouping assigned the repertoires of 18 of 34 multiple sclerosis patients to a single cluster of related CDR3 sequences. This cluster may be a repertoire-level signature. None of the CDR3 amino acid sequences found in expanded clones was shared across subjects. This suggests that the TCR-beta repertoires were private in all groups.

The cDNA came from 5'RACE with 10-nucleotide random UMIs. Over 200 million TCR-beta sequences from 15-18 subjects were obtained in each sequencing run. TCRdb used MiXCR to reprocess the 5' RACE reads, holding one entry per CDR3 protein. The sample includes about 46,000 distinct CDR3 sequences, 1.5% to 2% of them seen just once. The germline V gene encodes CDR1 SGDLS and CDR2 YYNGEE. Trimming pared 2 bases from V and 8 bases from J, leaving 19 bases between. This CDR3 is built from 15 residues. Sequencing was done on a sample of PBMCs. V usage is TRBV9 and J usage is TRBJ1-2; D not resolved. This clonotype originated in a woman aged 40-49 years with multiple sclerosis. The CDR3 DNA follows: TGTGCCAGCAGCGTTAATACCGGGAGCCCCGAGGGCTACACCTTC. The encoded protein is CASSVNTGSPEGYTF. The full variable domain, its missing parts supplied by reference TRBV9 and TRBJ1-2, is DSGVTQTPKHLITATGQRVTLRCSPRSGDLSVYWYQQSLDQGLQFLIQYYNGEERAKGNILERFSAQQFPDLHSELNLSSLELGDSALYFCASSVNTGSPEGYTFGSGTRLTVV.